These 10 T cell receptor beta chains came from one sample sequenced in a study of T cells in Graves' hyperthyroidism and ophthalmopathy. Amplified TCR beta CDR3 regions came from RNA transcripts. HTBI primers were the set used in a first-round RT-PCR of the TCR CDR3. TCRdb ran MiXCR on the multiplex PCR reads and lists one entry per CDR3 protein. The data show some 500,000 distinct CDR3 sequences, around 15% seen once. Sequenced: blood. The receptors were gathered from a woman under 40 with Graves' ophthalmopathy.

In its sample, this clonotype was seen many times. The chain recombines TRBV7-2 with TRBJ2-5; no clear D. Per germline, CDR1 SGHTA and CDR2 FQGNSA. The V end was cut by 1 base, the J end by 0 bases, with 6 bases between. The CDR3 extends over 14 amino acids. DNA of the CDR3: TGTGCCAGCAGCTTAGGAGAGAACCAAGAGACCCAGTACTTC. It codes for CASSLGENQETQYF. The whole variable domain, filled in from reference TRBV7-2 and TRBJ2-5, reads GAGVSQSPSNKVTEKGKDVELRCDPISGHTALYWYRQSLGQGLEFLIYFQGNSAPDKSGLPSDRFSAERTGGSVSTLTIQRTQQEDSAVYLCASSLGENQETQYFGPGTRLLVL.

The chain links TRBV20-1 to TRBJ2-1; no clear D gene. This CDR3 comprises 12 residues. Germline CDR1 is DFQATT and CDR2 is SNEGSKA (reference sequence). The CDR3 sequence: CRIFSSYNEQFF. The CDR3 nucleotides read TGCAGAATATTCAGCTCCTACAATGAGCAGTTCTTC.

This clonotype has just a few counts. The chain has TRBV19 and TRBJ2-2; D is ambiguous. This CDR3 spans 15 amino acids. Germline V gene data show CDR1 as LNHDA and CDR2 as SQIVND (reference sequence). V was shortened by 3 bases and J by 1 base, with 9 bases between the two germline ends. In nucleotides, the CDR3 is TGTGCCAGTAGTATTGGTTTATTGAACACCGGGGAGCTGTTTTTT. Translated, it gives CASSIGLLNTGELFF.

This clonotype was seen only a few times. V gene TRBV9 combines with J gene TRBJ2-1; D is perhaps TRBD2 (7 bases). This CDR3 is built from 17 residues. V lost 0 bases to trimming and J lost 4 bases, with 17 bases between them. Germline values: CDR1 SGDLS, CDR2 YYNGEE. CDR3 loop: CASSVVGGAGSYNEQFF. Here the CDR3 DNA reads TGTGCCAGCAGCGTAGTAGGGGGGGCAGGCTCTTACAATGAGCAGTTCTTC.

This clonotype was detected ten times or more. The chain is built from TRBV27 and TRBJ1-6, with TRBD1 as a possible D gene (6 bases). The CDR3 length is 13 residues. V lost 3 bases to trimming and J lost 10 bases, with 10 bases between them. Germline CDR1 reads MNHEY; CDR2 reads SMNVEV (reference sequence). The CDR3: CASSFVGGSPLHF. CDR3 sequence (DNA): TGTGCCAGCAGTTTTGTAGGGGGGTCACCCCTCCACTTT.

For this clonotype: This clone may be a read error of a much larger clone one base away. DNA of the CDR3: TGCAGTGCCGAGGAACGGGAGACGAATCGAAACACTGAAGCTTTCTTT. It specifies CSAEERETNRNTEAFF. This sequence joins TRBV20-1 and TRBJ1-1, with D hard to call. Per germline, CDR1 DFQATT and CDR2 SNEGSKA (reference sequence). CDR3 size: 16 residues. V was pared by 6 bases and J by 2 bases, with 22 bases between.

This clonotype has ten or more counts. The chain links TRBV9 to TRBJ2-4; TRBD2 aligns across 7 bases. The germline V gene encodes CDR1 SGDLS and CDR2 YYNGEE. The length of the CDR3 is 13 residues. With V trimmed by 5 bases and J by 10 bases, 9 bases remained unmatched. As DNA, the CDR3 is TGTGCCAGCAGTCCGCGGCTAGCGGAGATTCAGTACTTC. This translates into CASSPRLAEIQYF.

This clonotype has a count of ten or more. V is TRBV6-2 or TRBV6-3 and J is TRBJ2-1, with TRBD2 as a possible D gene (5 bases). The ends were cut back, 6 bases at V and 3 bases at J, with 18 bases in the middle. CDR1 and CDR2 from the germline V gene are MNHEY and SVGEGT. This CDR3 has 16 residues. In DNA form, the CDR3 reads TGTGCCAGCAGGCACCTCACTAGAAACAACTACAATGAGCAGTTCTTC. Protein product: CASRHLTRNNYNEQFF.

This rearrangement joins TRBV6-5 to TRBJ2-5; D is unresolved. There are 13 residues in the CDR3. CDR1 is MNHEY and CDR2 is SVGAGI in the germline V gene. The V and J ends lost 0 bases and 5 bases respectively, with 7 bases between them. The CDR3 DNA follows: TGTGCCAGCAGTTACTCTGCGGAGGAGACCCAGTACTTC. It yields the protein CASSYSAEETQYF.

The chain has TRBV4-2 and TRBJ2-7; maybe TRBD1 (6 bases). Germline V lookup: CDR1 LGHNA, CDR2 YNFKEQ. Trimming stripped 0 bases from V and 4 bases from J, with 13 bases between. This CDR3 contains 15 residues. The CDR3 region has the DNA TGTGCCAGCAGCCAAGAACAGGGCTCTAGATACGAGCAGTACTTC. This sequence encodes CASSQEQGSRYEQYF.